The rows below give T cell receptor beta chains drawn from one sample of a study of cytomegalovirus exposure and HLA in healthy donors. TCRdb's copy holds only in-frame clones and misses some; the assay was immunoSEQ multiplex PCR. The data contain approximately 220,000 clones, around nine tenths of them singletons. Sequenced material: PBMCs. All receptors derive from a man aged 18-30 years in good health and CMV-seronegative. CDR3s include the opening cysteine and the closing phenylalanine or tryptophan. The D gene is left open where the match is weak. Size tells how often a clone was seen (once, few, many) or the class of an expanded clone, and some rows leave it out.

j_gene,v_gene,abundance,d_gene,CDR3nt,CDR3aa
TRBJ2-2,TRBV5-6,-,-,TGTGCCAGCAGCGCACAGACCAGGGTGGACACCGGGGAGCTGTTTTTT,CASSAQTRVDTGELFF
TRBJ1-2,TRBV5-6,-,-,TGTGCCAGCAGCTTGCTACAGAATCATGGCTACACCTTC,CASSLLQNHGYTF
TRBJ1-1,TRBV25-1,-,TRBD1,TGTGCCAGCAGTGAGGGGACAGGGGGCGAATGGAACACTGAAGCTTTCTTT,CASSEGTGGEWNTEAFF
TRBJ2-7,TRBV6-1,-,-,TGTGCCAGCAGATTGACACCCTACGAGCAGTACTTC,CASRLTPYEQYF
TRBJ1-3,TRBV18,-,TRBD1,TGTGCCAGCTCATCGACAGGGGACACCATATATTTT,CASSSTGDTIYF
TRBJ2-7,TRBV12-5,-,-,TGTGCTAGTGGTTTGTCGGGCTCCTACGAGCAGTACTTC,CASGLSGSYEQYF
TRBJ2-3,TRBV6-1,-,-,TGTGCCGGCAGGGCCAAACTAAGCACAGATACGCAGTATTTT,CAGRAKLSTDTQYF
TRBJ1-4,TRBV15,-,TRBD1,TGTGCCACCAGCAGAGCAGGGACAGAAAATGAAAAACTGTTTTTT,CATSRAGTENEKLFF
TRBJ2-7,TRBV4-2,-,-,TGTGCCAGCAGCCCACCGCTCGCGGCCTACAACTACGAGCAGTACTTC,CASSPPLAAYNYEQYF
TRBJ2-3,TRBV5-4,-,-,TGTGCCAGCTCTGTGACAGATACGCAGTATTTT,CASSVTDTQYF
TRBJ1-2,TRBV6-1,-,-,TGTGCCAGCGACTTACTCCGTAACTATGGCTACACCTTC,CASDLLRNYGYTF
TRBJ2-7,TRBV20-1,-,TRBD1,TGCAGTGCCGACAGGGGCTACGAGCAGTACTTC,CSADRGYEQYF
TRBJ2-7,TRBV6-5,-,-,TGTGCCAGCAGCCGGGTTCGGGACGAGCAGTACTTC,CASSRVRDEQYF
TRBJ2-3,TRBV4-1,-,-,TGCGCCAGCAGCCAACAGGGTTTGGGCACAGATACGCAGTATTTT,CASSQQGLGTDTQYF
TRBJ2-7,TRBV11-2,-,TRBD1,TGTGCCAGCAGCTTAGCCCCCGGGACAGATTACTACGAGCAGTACTTC,CASSLAPGTDYYEQYF
TRBJ2-7,TRBV6-1,-,TRBD1,TGTGCCAGCAACCCAACAGGGGGCCTGGGGGGAGAGCAGTACTTC,CASNPTGGLGGEQYF
TRBJ2-7,TRBV5-1,-,TRBD2,TGCGCCAGCAGCTCCTCTTTAGCGGGATCCTACGAGCAGTACTTC,CASSSSLAGSYEQYF
TRBJ1-1,TRBV7-2,-,TRBD1,TGTGCCAGCAGCTCTGATCCCCAGGGGGATGCTTTCTTT,CASSSDPQGDAFF
TRBJ1-3,TRBV5-1,-,-,TGCGCCAGCAGTCAGGATGGAAACACCATATATTTT,CASSQDGNTIYF
TRBJ2-7,TRBV28,-,-,TGTGCCAGCAGTTTCCCGGTCTCCTACGAGCAGTACTTC,CASSFPVSYEQYF
TRBJ2-1,TRBV11-2,-,TRBD2,TGTGCCAGCAGTCTGGGACTAGGCTATGAGCAGTTCTTC,CASSLGLGYEQFF
TRBJ1-1,TRBV7-9,-,TRBD1,TGTGCCAGCAGCTCGGGACAGGGGGCGGTTGAAGCTTTCTTT,CASSSGQGAVEAFF
TRBJ2-2,TRBV19,-,-,TGTGCCAGTAGTATCCAGACTAGTCTCCCTTCCGGGGAGCTGTTTTTT,CASSIQTSLPSGELFF
TRBJ1-2,TRBV27,few,TRBD1,TGTGCCAGCAGCATGTACACAGGGGCCGACTATGGCTACACCTTC,CASSMYTGADYGYTF
TRBJ2-2,TRBV6-1,-,-,TGTGCCAGCAAGAGGCAGCGGGCGAACACCGGGGAGCTGTTTTTT,CASKRQRANTGELFF
TRBJ1-5,TRBV7-2,-,-,TGTGCCAGCAGCTCCGGGATGCCAAATCAGCCCCAGCATTTT,CASSSGMPNQPQHF
TRBJ2-3,TRBV14,-,TRBD2,TGTGCCAGCAGGAGACTAGCGTCAGATACGCAGTATTTT,CASRRLASDTQYF
TRBJ2-7,TRBV21-1,-,-,TGTGCCAGCAGCCCCCTCAGTCACCTCTACGAGCAGTACTTC,CASSPLSHLYEQYF
TRBJ2-5,TRBV2,-,TRBD2,TGTGCCAGCACTCAAGGGCGGGGGGGCAATCATGAGACCCAGTACTTC,CASTQGRGGNHETQYF
TRBJ1-1,TRBV4-1,-,-,TGCGCCAGCAGCCAAGGTACTAGGAACACTGAAGCTTTCTTT,CASSQGTRNTEAFF
TRBJ2-3,TRBV5-6,-,-,TGTGCCAGCAGCACCCAACAGGGCCAAACAGATACGCAGTATTTT,CASSTQQGQTDTQYF
TRBJ2-1,TRBV7-3,-,TRBD2,TGTGCCAGCAGGCGTACTAGCGGGAGGTTCGATGAGCAGTTCTTC,CASRRTSGRFDEQFF
TRBJ2-3,TRBV4-1,-,TRBD2,TGCGCCAGCAGCCAAGAACCTAGCGGGGGGGGAGGCACAGATACGCAGTATTTT,CASSQEPSGGGGTDTQYF